This entry lists 24 T cell receptor beta chains sequenced from one sample in a study of shared clonotypes between healthy human individuals. Only in-frame clones appear in the TCRdb table, and some are missing; sequencing was by immunoSEQ multiplex PCR. The data show roughly 2,000,000 clones, with 93% seen just once and roughly 1.7% held by the top ten. CD45RO negativity and positive selection for CCR7 defined naive CD8 cells, a population that excluded terminally differentiated effector memory CD45RA+ cells. The sample was naive CD8+ T cells from PBMCs. These receptors all stem from a man in his late teens or twenties in good health. Some clones in this sample may be carry-over from other donors' samples.

The chain couples TRBV7-9 to TRBJ2-1; D gene unclear. Germline lookup yields CDR1 SEHNR and CDR2 FQNEAQ (reference sequence). The V end was cut by 4 bases, the J end by 3 bases, with 16 bases between. The CDR3 loop spans 16 amino acids. The CDR3 coding sequence is TGTGCCAGCAGCTCTCGGTTATTTGCTATCTACAATGAGCAGTTCTTC. Its translation: CASSSRLFAIYNEQFF.

The chain has TRBV29-1 and TRBJ2-7, with 7 bases lining up with TRBD1. Per germline, CDR1 SQVTM and CDR2 ANQGSEA. The CDR3 has 13 residues. Germline trimming cut 3 bases from V and 3 bases from J; bases unmatched to any gene: 5. In DNA, the CDR3 is TGCAGCGTTGAGACAGGGCCCTACTACGAGCAGTACTTC. This gives the protein CSVETGPYYEQYF.

This chain uses TRBV30 with TRBJ2-3; D gene uncertain. Deletions cut 3 bases from V and 0 bases from J, with 10 bases between. The CDR3 is 14 residues long. Germline-derived CDR1 and CDR2 are GTSNPN and SVGIG (reference sequence). CDR3 DNA: TGTGCCTGGAGCATGCCGATTAGCACAGATACGCAGTATTTT. This gives the protein CAWSMPISTDTQYF.

The chain uses TRBV9 and TRBJ1-1, with D maybe TRBD1 (6 bases). The CDR3 length is 13 residues. The V and J ends lost 3 bases and 5 bases respectively, with 11 bases between them. Germline loops: CDR1 SGDLS, CDR2 YYNGEE. The CDR3, as DNA: TGTGCCAGCAGCGGTACAGGGCCGACTGAAGCTTTCTTT. It codes for CASSGTGPTEAFF.

Points on this clone: Other DNA sequences in this specimen translate into the identical CDR3. The chain carries TRBV6-6 and TRBJ2-2; D may be TRBD2 (5 bases). Germline CDR1 and CDR2: MNHNY and SVGAGI (reference sequence). Trimming pared 0 bases from V and 5 bases from J, leaving 7 bases between. The CDR3 has 14 residues. The CDR3 protein is CASSYSPGTGELFF. CDR3 in DNA: TGTGCCAGCAGTTACTCACCGGGAACCGGGGAGCTGTTTTTT.

Concerning this clone: The same CDR3 can be traced to other DNA sequences in this sample. This sequence joins TRBV6-5 and TRBJ2-1, with 10 nucleotides matching TRBD1. The V and J ends lost 4 bases and 2 bases, in that order; junction bases with no gene match: 2. Per germline, CDR1 MNHEY and CDR2 SVGAGI. This CDR3 has 15 residues. CDR3 sequence: CASSLDRGTYNEQFF. CDR3 in DNA: TGTGCCAGCAGTTTGGACAGGGGGACCTACAATGAGCAGTTCTTC.

The V and J genes are TRBV7-2 and TRBJ1-1; tentatively, D is TRBD1 (5 bases). Germline-derived CDR1 and CDR2 are SGHTA and FQGNSA. Trimming stripped 6 bases from V and 2 bases from J, with 22 bases between. This CDR3 contains 17 residues. CDR3 amino acids: CASSIEALWGTNTEAFF. In DNA form, the CDR3 reads TGTGCCAGCAGTATAGAGGCCCTATGGGGGACTAACACTGAAGCTTTCTTT. Together with reference TRBV7-2 and TRBJ1-1, the CDR3 gives the full variable domain: GAGVSQSPSNKVTEKGKDVELRCDPISGHTALYWYRQSLGQGLEFLIYFQGNSAPDKSGLPSDRFSAERTGGSVSTLTIQRTQQEDSAVYLCASSIEALWGTNTEAFFGQGTRLTVV.

The rearrangement links TRBV10-3 to TRBJ2-3; no reliable D call. Germline CDR1 ENHRY, CDR2 SYGVKD. The CDR3 consists of 18 residues. Trimming removed 7 bases at V and 0 bases at J, with 23 bases between. CDR3 loop: CAIKGSSLNLTSTDTQYF. The CDR3 bases are TGTGCCATCAAGGGCTCCTCCCTCAACCTTACTAGCACAGATACGCAGTATTTT.

This clone was seen a single time. The J gene is TRBJ1-2, the V gene TRBV7-9; D is possibly TRBD1 (6 bases). Germline values: CDR1 SEHNR, CDR2 FQNEAQ (reference sequence). Trimming stripped 2 bases from V and 8 bases from J, with 24 bases between. This CDR3 is built from 17 residues. For the CDR3, the DNA is TGTGCCAGCAGCTTATCCCCCCTAGTGTCGGGGGGCAAAGGCTACACCTTC. It is translated as CASSLSPLVSGGKGYTF.

V is TRBV27 and J is TRBJ1-1; D is unclear. V dropped 4 bases and J dropped 4 bases, with 10 bases sitting between them. The CDR3 has 13 amino acids. Per germline, CDR1 MNHEY and CDR2 SMNVEV (reference sequence). The CDR3 bases are TGTGCCAGCAGTTATACCCCGGGCACTGAAGCTTTCTTT. Translated: CASSYTPGTEAFF.

This clone was observed a single time. CDR3: CASRAGGALGYTF. DNA of the CDR3: TGTGCCAGCCGCGCCGGGGGCGCGTTGGGCTACACCTTC. This sequence joins TRBV7-2 and TRBJ1-2, with a weak D call TRBD1 (6 bases). The CDR3 extends over 13 amino acids. The germline CDR1 and CDR2 sequences are SGHTA and FQGNSA. The V gene lost 8 bases and the J gene lost 8 bases, with 18 bases spanning the gap.

CDR3 DNA sequence: TGTGCCAGCAGTTCGGACAGGCCAAGGGGCAATCAGCCCCAGCATTTT. It is translated as CASSSDRPRGNQPQHF. The chain recombines TRBV6-5 with TRBJ1-5; 7 nucleotides align to TRBD1. The CDR3 length is 16 residues. CDR1 is MNHEY, CDR2 SVGAGI, per germline. The V segment lost 4 bases and the J segment 2 bases; nucleotides outside the gene matches: 8.

The CDR3 DNA sequence: TGTGCCAGCACCCACCCCGACCAGGGAGCAGATACGCAGTATTTT. Protein: CASTHPDQGADTQYF. The chain recombines TRBV28 with TRBJ2-3; either TRBD1 or TRBD2 may fit D (5 bases each). Per germline, CDR1 MDHEN and CDR2 SYDVKM. The CDR3 has 15 amino acids. The V gene lost 7 bases and the J gene lost 4 bases, with 18 bases spanning the gap. The complete variable domain, with remaining parts taken from reference TRBV28 and TRBJ2-3, reads DVKVTQSSRYLVKRTGEKVFLECVQDMDHENMFWYRQDPGLGLRLIYFSYDVKMKEKGDIPEGYSVSREKKERFSLILESASTNQTSMYLCASTHPDQGADTQYFGPGTRLTVL.

This chain links TRBV27 with TRBJ2-5, with D perhaps given as TRBD1 or TRBD2 (6 bases each). V shed 8 bases and J shed 3 bases, with 19 bases lying between them. This CDR3 has 15 residues. Per the germline V gene, CDR1 is MNHEY and CDR2 is SMNVEV (reference sequence). The CDR3 nucleotides are TGTGCCAGCTCCCCCGGCCCGGGGGCAAAAGAGACCCAGTACTTC. Amino acids: CASSPGPGAKETQYF.

The chain employs TRBV19 and TRBJ2-7; 7 bases agree with TRBD2. Trimming at V came to 5 bases and at J to 4 bases, leaving 5 bases not matched to a gene. The germline gives CDR1 LNHDA, CDR2 SQIVND (reference sequence). This CDR3 is 13 amino acids long. Here the CDR3 reads CASSGDYPYEQYF. The CDR3 DNA reads TGTGCCAGTAGTGGGGACTATCCTTACGAGCAGTACTTC.

The sample holds one count of this clone. The CDR3 DNA sequence: TGTGCCAGCAGCACAAAAGACAGGGGGCGGAACACTGAAGCTTTCTTT. This encodes CASSTKDRGRNTEAFF. The chain employs TRBV7-9 and TRBJ1-1, with 10 bases that match TRBD1. The CDR3 spans 16 residues. With V trimmed by 5 bases and J by 1 base, 7 bases remained unmatched. Germline CDR1 is SEHNR and CDR2 is FQNEAQ (reference sequence).

This clone was seen more than once but under ten times. The chain carries TRBV19 and TRBJ2-7; D unclear. Deletions cut 5 bases from V and 0 bases from J, with 17 bases between. The germline V gene encodes CDR1 LNHDA and CDR2 SQIVND (reference sequence). The CDR3 spans 16 residues. CDR3 region: CASSWSTTEPSYEQYF. The CDR3 DNA sequence: TGTGCCAGTAGTTGGAGTACGACGGAACCCTCCTACGAGCAGTACTTC.

The CDR3 loop reads CASSYDLGPPTEAFF. CDR3 DNA: TGTGCCAGCAGCTATGACCTGGGACCCCCTACTGAAGCTTTCTTT. The chain employs TRBV5-6 and TRBJ1-1; weak D call: TRBD1 (5 bases). There are 15 residues in the CDR3. The germline V gene has CDR1 SGHDT and CDR2 YYEEEE. V gave up 3 bases and J gave up 5 bases, with 17 bases separating them.

The chain employs TRBV5-1 and TRBJ2-3; D perhaps matches TRBD1 (5 bases). This CDR3 is built from 14 residues. CDR1 and CDR2 from the germline V gene are SGHRS and YFSETQ. The V gene lost 4 bases and the J gene lost 6 bases, with 15 bases spanning the gap. This CDR3 reads CASSPLTVTDTQYF. The CDR3 region has the DNA TGCGCCAGCAGCCCCCTGACAGTAACGGATACGCAGTATTTT.

The genes are TRBV7-7 and TRBJ2-2; 7 nucleotides line up with TRBD2. Trimming at V came to 4 bases and at J to 5 bases, leaving 4 bases not matched to a gene. Germline V gene sequence: CDR1 SSHAT, CDR2 FNYEAQ (reference sequence). The CDR3 loop spans 14 amino acids. As DNA, the CDR3 is TGTGCCAGCAGCTCCTTTAGCGGGACCGGGGAGCTGTTTTTT. Protein: CASSSFSGTGELFF.

The chain carries TRBV6-6 and TRBJ2-1; 9 nucleotides align to TRBD2. Losses at the gene ends were 2 bases for V and 0 bases for J; bases not matched to a gene: 2. Germline V CDR1 and CDR2: MNHNY, SVGAGI (reference sequence). This CDR3 has 16 residues. The CDR3 DNA reads TGTGCCAGCAGTTACCTAGCGGGGAGCTCCTACAATGAGCAGTTCTTC. This encodes CASSYLAGSSYNEQFF.

This clone was observed a handful of times. This chain joins TRBV30 and TRBJ1-5, with a weak D call TRBD1 (5 bases). The CDR3 has 13 residues. V was shortened by 2 bases and J by 7 bases, with 12 bases between the two germline ends. Germline values: CDR1 GTSNPN, CDR2 SVGIG (reference sequence). The CDR3 region has the DNA TGTGCCTGGAGTAACGAGGGGAACCAGCCCCAGCATTTT. This sequence encodes CAWSNEGNQPQHF.

The chain couples TRBV11-2 to TRBJ1-2, with D possibly matching TRBD1 (5 bases). Germline values: CDR1 SGHAT, CDR2 FQNNGV. The V and J ends lost 5 bases and 4 bases respectively, with 17 bases between them. This CDR3 comprises 15 residues. Here the CDR3 reads CASSPRPDGGYGYTF. The CDR3 coding sequence is TGTGCCAGCAGCCCACGCCCGGACGGGGGCTATGGCTACACCTTC.

This clone was detected once. The rearrangement links TRBV5-6 to TRBJ2-1; TRBD2 is a possible D gene (6 bases). Trimming took off 5 bases at V and 8 bases at J, with 17 bases between the two ends. This CDR3 region has 14 residues. Per the germline V gene, CDR1 is SGHDT and CDR2 is YYEEEE. CDR3 nucleotides: TGTGCCAGCAGGGAGGCTGGCGGGATCGATGAGCAGTTCTTC. Amino acids: CASREAGGIDEQFF.